The source of this T cell receptor beta chain is a study of a mutant IDH1 vaccine in newly diagnosed glioma. TCRdb's copy holds only in-frame clones and misses some; the assay was immunoSEQ multiplex PCR. The data hold under 70,000 clones, with 84% observed a single time. This clone was seen a few times. What it binds is unknown. The time point was: week 5, during vaccination. The study gave 300 ug of mutant IDH1 20-mer peptide per vaccine dose, with topical imiquimod. The length of the CDR3 is 16 residues. V was pared by 1 base and J by 3 bases, with 6 bases of the junction left unmatched. Germline values: CDR1 SGDLS, CDR2 YYNGEE.

The specimen was PBMCs, collected from a glioma patient whose treatment included an IDH1 peptide vaccine. V is TRBV9 and J is TRBJ2-3; 9 bases fit TRBD2. This receptor was taken from a woman aged 50 to 60 with glioma. CDR3 region: CASSVSAGGSTDTQYF. The CDR3 region has the DNA TGTGCCAGCAGCGTATCCGCGGGGGGGTCGACAGATACGCAGTATTTT.